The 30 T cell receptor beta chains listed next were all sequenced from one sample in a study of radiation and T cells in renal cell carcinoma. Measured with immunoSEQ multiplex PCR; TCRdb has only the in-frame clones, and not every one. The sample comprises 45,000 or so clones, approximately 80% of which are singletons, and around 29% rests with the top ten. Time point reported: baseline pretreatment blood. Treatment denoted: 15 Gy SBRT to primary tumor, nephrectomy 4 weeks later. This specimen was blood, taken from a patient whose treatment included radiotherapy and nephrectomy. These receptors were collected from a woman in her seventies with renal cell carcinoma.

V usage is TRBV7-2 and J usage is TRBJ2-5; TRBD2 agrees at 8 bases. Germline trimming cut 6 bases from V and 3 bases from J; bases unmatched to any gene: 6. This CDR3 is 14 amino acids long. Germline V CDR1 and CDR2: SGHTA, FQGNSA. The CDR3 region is CASSLGGGKETQYF. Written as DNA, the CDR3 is TGTGCCAGCAGTCTCGGGGGGGGCAAAGAGACCCAGTACTTC.

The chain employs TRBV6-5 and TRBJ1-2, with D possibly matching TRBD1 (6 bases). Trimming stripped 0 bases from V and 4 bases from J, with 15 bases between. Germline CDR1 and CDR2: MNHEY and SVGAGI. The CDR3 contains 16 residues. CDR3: CASSYSKPGHGYGYTF. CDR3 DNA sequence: TGTGCCAGCAGTTACTCTAAGCCGGGACACGGCTATGGCTACACCTTC.

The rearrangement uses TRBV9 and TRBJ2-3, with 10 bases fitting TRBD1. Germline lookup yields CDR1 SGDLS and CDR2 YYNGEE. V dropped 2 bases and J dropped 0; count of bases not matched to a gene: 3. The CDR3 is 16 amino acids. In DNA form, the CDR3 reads TGTGCCAGCAGCGTGGGGACAGGGGTTAGCACAGATACGCAGTATTTT. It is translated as CASSVGTGVSTDTQYF.

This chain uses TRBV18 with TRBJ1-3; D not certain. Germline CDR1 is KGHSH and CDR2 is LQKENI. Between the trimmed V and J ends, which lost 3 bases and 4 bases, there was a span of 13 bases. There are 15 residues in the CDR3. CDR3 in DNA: TGTGCCAGCTCACCTTCTGGAGCCCTCGGAAACACCATATATTTT. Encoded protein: CASSPSGALGNTIYF.

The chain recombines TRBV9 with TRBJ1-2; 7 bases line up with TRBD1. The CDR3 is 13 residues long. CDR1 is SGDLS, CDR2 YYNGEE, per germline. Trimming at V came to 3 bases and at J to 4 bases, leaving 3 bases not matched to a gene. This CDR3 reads CASSAGGVYGYTF. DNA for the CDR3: TGTGCCAGCAGCGCAGGGGGAGTCTATGGCTACACCTTC.

As DNA, the CDR3 is TGTGCCAGTAGTATCCGGGACAGCTTTTCTACCATCTCTGGAAACACCATATATTTT. The encoded protein is CASSIRDSFSTISGNTIYF. The chain couples TRBV19 to TRBJ1-3; 7 bases fit TRBD1. The junction had 14 bases not matched to a gene; V was cut back by 3 bases and J by 0 bases. Germline values: CDR1 LNHDA, CDR2 SQIVND (reference sequence). The CDR3 covers 19 residues. Full variable domain (outside the CDR3, taken from reference TRBV19 and TRBJ1-3): DGGITQSPKYLFRKEGQNVTLSCEQNLNHDAMYWYRQDPGQGLRLIYYSQIVNDFQKGDIAEGYSVSREKKESFPLTVTSAQKNPTAFYLCASSIRDSFSTISGNTIYFGEGSWLTVV.

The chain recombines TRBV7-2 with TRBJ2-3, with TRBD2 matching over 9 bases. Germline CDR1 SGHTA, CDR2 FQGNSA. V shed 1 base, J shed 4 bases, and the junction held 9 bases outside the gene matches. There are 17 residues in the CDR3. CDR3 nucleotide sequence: TGTGCCAGCAGCTTAGTCGCCCAGCGGGGGGCGGCAGATACGCAGTATTTT. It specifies CASSLVAQRGAADTQYF.

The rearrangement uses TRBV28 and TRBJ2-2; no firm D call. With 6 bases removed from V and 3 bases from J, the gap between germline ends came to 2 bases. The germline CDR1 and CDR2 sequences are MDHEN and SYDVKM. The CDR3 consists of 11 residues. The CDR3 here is CASRDTGELFF. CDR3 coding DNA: TGTGCCAGCAGGGACACCGGGGAGCTGTTTTTT.

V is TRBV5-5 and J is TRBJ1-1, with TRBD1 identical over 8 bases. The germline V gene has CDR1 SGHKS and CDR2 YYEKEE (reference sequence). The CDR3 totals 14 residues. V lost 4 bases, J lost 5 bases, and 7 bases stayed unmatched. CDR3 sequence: CASSGYRGETEAFF. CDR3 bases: TGTGCCAGCAGCGGGTACAGGGGGGAGACTGAAGCTTTCTTT.

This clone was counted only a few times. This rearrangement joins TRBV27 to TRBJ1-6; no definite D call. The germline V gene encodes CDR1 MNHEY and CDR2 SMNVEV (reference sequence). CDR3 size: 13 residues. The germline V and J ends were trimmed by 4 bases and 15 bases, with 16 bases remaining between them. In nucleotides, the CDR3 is TGTGCCAGCAGTTACGAGCCCGCCGGGGACCTCCACTTT. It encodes CASSYEPAGDLHF.

The DNA of the CDR3 is TGTGCCAGCTCACTCCTACAGTACGAGCAGTACTTC. This codes for CASSLLQYEQYF. The chain links TRBV18 to TRBJ2-7; D unresolved. This CDR3 region has 12 residues. Trimming removed 4 bases from V and 4 bases from J, with 8 bases in between. Germline assignment: CDR1 KGHSH and CDR2 LQKENI. The full variable domain, rest sourced from reference TRBV18 and TRBJ2-7, is NAGVMQNPRHLVRRRGQEARLRCSPMKGHSHVYWYRQLPEEGLKFMVYLQKENIIDESGMPKERFSAEFPKEGPSILRIQQVVRGDSAAYFCASSLLQYEQYFGPGTRLTVT.

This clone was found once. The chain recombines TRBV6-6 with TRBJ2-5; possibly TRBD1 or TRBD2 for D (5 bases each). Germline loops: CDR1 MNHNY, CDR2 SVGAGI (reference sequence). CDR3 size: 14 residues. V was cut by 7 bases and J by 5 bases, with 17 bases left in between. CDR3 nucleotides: TGTGCCAGCACCCCCCGGGGCCCCACGGAGACCCAGTACTTC. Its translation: CASTPRGPTETQYF.

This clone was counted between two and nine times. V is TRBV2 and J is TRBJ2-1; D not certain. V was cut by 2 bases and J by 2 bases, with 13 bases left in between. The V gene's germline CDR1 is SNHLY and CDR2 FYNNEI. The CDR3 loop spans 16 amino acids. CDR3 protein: CASSELLQSPYNEQFF. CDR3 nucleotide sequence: TGTGCCAGCAGTGAATTATTACAGTCCCCCTACAATGAGCAGTTCTTC.

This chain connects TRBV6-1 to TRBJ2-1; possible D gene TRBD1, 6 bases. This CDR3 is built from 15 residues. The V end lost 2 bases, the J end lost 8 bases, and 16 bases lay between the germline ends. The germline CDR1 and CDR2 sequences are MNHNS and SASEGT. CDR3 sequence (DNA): TGTGCCAGCAGTGAATTACCTCTACAGGGCGATGAGCAGTTCTTC. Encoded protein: CASSELPLQGDEQFF.

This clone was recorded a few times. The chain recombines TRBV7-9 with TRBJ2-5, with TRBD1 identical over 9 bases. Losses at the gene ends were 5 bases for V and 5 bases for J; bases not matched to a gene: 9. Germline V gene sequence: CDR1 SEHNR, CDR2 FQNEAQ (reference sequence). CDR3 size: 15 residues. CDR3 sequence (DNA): TGTGCCAGCAGCCTCTCCGGGACAGGGTACGAGACCCAGTACTTC. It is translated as CASSLSGTGYETQYF.

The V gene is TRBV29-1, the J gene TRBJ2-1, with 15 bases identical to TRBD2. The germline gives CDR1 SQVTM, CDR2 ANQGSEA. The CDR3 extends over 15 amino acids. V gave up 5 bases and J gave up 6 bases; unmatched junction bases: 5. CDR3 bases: TGCAGCGTTCCGCGGACTAGCGGGAGGGGCAATGAGCAGTTCTTC. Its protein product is CSVPRTSGRGNEQFF.

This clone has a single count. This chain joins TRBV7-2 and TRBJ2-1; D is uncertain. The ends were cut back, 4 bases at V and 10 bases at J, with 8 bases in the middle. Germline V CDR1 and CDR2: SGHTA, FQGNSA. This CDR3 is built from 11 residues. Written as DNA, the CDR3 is TGTGCCAGCAGCTCGGTGGCGGAGCAGTTCTTC. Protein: CASSSVAEQFF.

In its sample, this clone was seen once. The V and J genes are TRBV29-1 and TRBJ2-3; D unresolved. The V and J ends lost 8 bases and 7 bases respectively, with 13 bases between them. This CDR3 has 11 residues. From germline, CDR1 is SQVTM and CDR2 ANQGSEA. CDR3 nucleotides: TGCAGCCTTCAGCTTGATTATACGCAGTATTTT. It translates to CSLQLDYTQYF.

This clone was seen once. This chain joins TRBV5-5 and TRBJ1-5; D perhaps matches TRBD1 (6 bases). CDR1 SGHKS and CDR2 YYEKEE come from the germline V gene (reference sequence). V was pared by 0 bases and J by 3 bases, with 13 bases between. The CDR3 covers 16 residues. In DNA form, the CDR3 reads TGTGCCAGCAGCTTGGTCCCAGGGGCTATCAATCAGCCCCAGCATTTT. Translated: CASSLVPGAINQPQHF.

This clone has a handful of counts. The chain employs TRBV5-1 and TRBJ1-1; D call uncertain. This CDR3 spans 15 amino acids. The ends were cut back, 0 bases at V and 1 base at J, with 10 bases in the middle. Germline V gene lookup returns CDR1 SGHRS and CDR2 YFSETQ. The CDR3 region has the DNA TGCGCCAGCAGCTTGGCAGGAATCGCGAACACTGAAGCTTTCTTT. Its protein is CASSLAGIANTEAFF. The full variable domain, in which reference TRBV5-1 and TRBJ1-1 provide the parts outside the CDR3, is KAGVTQTPRYLIKTRGQQVTLSCSPISGHRSVSWYQQTPGQGLQFLFEYFSETQRNKGNFPGRFSGRQFSNSRSEMNVSTLELGDSALYLCASSLAGIANTEAFFGQGTRLTVV.

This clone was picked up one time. The CDR3 sequence: CASSLEGDSGNTIYF. CDR3 DNA sequence: TGTGCCAGCAGCTTAGAAGGAGACTCTGGAAACACCATATATTTT. The chain employs TRBV7-9 and TRBJ1-3; D is unresolved. The V end lost 1 base, the J end lost 0 bases, and 7 bases lay between the germline ends. This CDR3 is built from 15 residues. Per the germline V gene, CDR1 is SEHNR and CDR2 is FQNEAQ (reference sequence).

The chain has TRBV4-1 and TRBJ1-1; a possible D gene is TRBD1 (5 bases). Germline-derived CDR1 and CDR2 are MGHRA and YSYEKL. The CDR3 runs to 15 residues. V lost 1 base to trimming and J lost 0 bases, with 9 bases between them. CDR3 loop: CASSQVDRLNTEAFF. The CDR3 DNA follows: TGCGCCAGCAGCCAAGTCGACAGATTGAACACTGAAGCTTTCTTT.

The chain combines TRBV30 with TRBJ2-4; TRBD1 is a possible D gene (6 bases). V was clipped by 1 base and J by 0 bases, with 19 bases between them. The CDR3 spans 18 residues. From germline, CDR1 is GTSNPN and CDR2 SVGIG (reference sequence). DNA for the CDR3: TGTGCCTGGAGTGCCGATAGGGGGTACCCTCGAGCCAAAAACATTCAGTACTTC. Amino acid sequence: CAWSADRGYPRAKNIQYF.

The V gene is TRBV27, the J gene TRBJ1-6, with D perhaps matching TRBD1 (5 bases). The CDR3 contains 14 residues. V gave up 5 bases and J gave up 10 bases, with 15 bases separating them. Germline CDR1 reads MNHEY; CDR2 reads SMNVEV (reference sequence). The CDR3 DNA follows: TGTGCCAGCAGTCCCTCATCCGGGACCTCACCCCTCCACTTT. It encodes CASSPSSGTSPLHF.

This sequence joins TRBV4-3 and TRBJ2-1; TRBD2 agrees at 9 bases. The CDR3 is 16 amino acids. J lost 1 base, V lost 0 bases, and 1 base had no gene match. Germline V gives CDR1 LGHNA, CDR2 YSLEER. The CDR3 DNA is TGCGCCAGCAGCCAAGATAGCGGGAGTTCCTACAATGAGCAGTTCTTC. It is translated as CASSQDSGSSYNEQFF.

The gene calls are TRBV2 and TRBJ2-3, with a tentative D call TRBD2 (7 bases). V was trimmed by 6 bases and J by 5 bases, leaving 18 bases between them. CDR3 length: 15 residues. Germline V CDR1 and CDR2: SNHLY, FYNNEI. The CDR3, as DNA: TGTGCCAGCAGAGGGGGGACTACCCCGGTAGATACGCAGTATTTT. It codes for CASRGGTTPVDTQYF.

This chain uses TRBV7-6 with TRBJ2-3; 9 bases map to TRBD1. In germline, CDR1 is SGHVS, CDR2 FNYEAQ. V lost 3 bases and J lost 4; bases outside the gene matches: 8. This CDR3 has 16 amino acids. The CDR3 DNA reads TGTGCCAGCAGCTTGAGGGACAGGGAAGGGGCAGATACGCAGTATTTT. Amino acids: CASSLRDREGADTQYF. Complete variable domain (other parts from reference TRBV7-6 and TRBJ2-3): GAGVSQSPRYKVTKRGQDVALRCDPISGHVSLYWYRQALGQGPEFLTYFNYEAQQDKSGLPNDRFSAERPEGSISTLTIQRTEQRDSAMYRCASSLRDREGADTQYFGPGTRLTVL.

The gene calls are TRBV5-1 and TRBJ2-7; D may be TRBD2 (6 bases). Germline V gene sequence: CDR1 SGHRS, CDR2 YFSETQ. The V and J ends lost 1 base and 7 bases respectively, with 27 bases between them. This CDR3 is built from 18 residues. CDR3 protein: CASSLLSFSASAKLEQYF. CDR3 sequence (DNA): TGCGCCAGCAGCTTGTTGAGCTTTAGCGCTAGCGCTAAACTGGAGCAGTACTTC. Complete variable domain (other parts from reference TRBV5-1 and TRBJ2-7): KAGVTQTPRYLIKTRGQQVTLSCSPISGHRSVSWYQQTPGQGLQFLFEYFSETQRNKGNFPGRFSGRQFSNSRSEMNVSTLELGDSALYLCASSLLSFSASAKLEQYFGPGTRLTVT.

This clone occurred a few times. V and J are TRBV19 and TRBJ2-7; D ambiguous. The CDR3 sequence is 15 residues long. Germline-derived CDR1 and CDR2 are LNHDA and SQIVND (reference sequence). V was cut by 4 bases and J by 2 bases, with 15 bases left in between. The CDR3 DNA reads TGTGCCAGTAGTACCCGAGGAAGGCAGCCCTACGAGCAGTACTTC. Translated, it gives CASSTRGRQPYEQYF.

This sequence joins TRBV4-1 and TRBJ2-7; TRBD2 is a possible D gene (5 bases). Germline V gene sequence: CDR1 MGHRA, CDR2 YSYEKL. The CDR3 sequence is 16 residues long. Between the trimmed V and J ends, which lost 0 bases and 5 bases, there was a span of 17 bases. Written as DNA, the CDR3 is TGCGCCAGCAGCCAAGAATTGTACAGTGGAGGCGACGAGCAGTACTTC. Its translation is CASSQELYSGGDEQYF.